Listed below are T cell receptor beta chains from one sample, sequenced in a study of CD8 T cells in Susac syndrome. A single record per CDR3 protein comes from TCRdb applying MiXCR to the immunoSEQ multiplex PCR reads. The sample includes about 140,000 distinct CDR3 sequences, over 90% of them seen just once. Specimen: CD4+ T cells from PBMCs. The origin of the receptors is a human donor with Susac syndrome. CDR3s include the opening cysteine and the closing phenylalanine or tryptophan. D genes are given only for firm matches. Rows may omit the clone size; those that give it use once, few, many or a size class.

V gene	J gene	D gene	clone size	CDR3 protein	CDR3 DNA
TRBV24-1	TRBJ2-5	-	-	CATSDSRYVQETQYF	TGTGCCACCAGTGACTCCCGGTACGTTCAAGAGACCCAGTACTTC
TRBV19	TRBJ2-7	-	-	CASSKESSYEQYF	TGTGCCAGTAGTAAGGAGAGCTCCTACGAGCAGTACTTC
TRBV20-1	TRBJ2-7	TRBD2	-	CSASKTSGSYEQYF	TGCAGTGCTAGCAAAACTAGCGGAAGCTACGAGCAGTACTTC
TRBV29-1	TRBJ1-1	-	-	CSVEIQGTEAFF	TGCAGCGTTGAAATCCAGGGCACTGAAGCTTTCTTT
TRBV3-1	TRBJ2-1	TRBD1	once	CASSHALQGGNNEQFF	TGTGCCAGCAGCCATGCCCTACAGGGGGGAAACAATGAGCAGTTCTTC
TRBV29-1	TRBJ1-4	TRBD1	-	CSVLGTANEKLFF	TGCAGCGTCCTAGGGACAGCTAATGAAAAGCTGTTTTTT
TRBV6-1	TRBJ1-5	-	-	CASTTQRRGYNQPQHF	TGTGCCAGCACGACACAGCGAAGGGGCTACAATCAGCCCCAGCATTTT
TRBV20-1	TRBJ2-7	-	-	CSANQVSDEQYF	TGCAGTGCCAATCAGGTGTCAGACGAGCAGTACTTC
TRBV7-7	TRBJ2-1	TRBD2	few	CASSLGTSGSNEQFF	TGTGCTAGCAGCTTAGGGACTAGCGGGTCCAATGAGCAGTTCTTC
TRBV15	TRBJ1-2	-	-	CATSTHVGGLRGYTF	TGTGCCACCAGCACACACGTGGGGGGGCTGAGGGGCTACACCTTC
TRBV19	TRBJ1-2	TRBD1	-	CASSTPTGLGYTF	TGTGCCAGTAGTACCCCGACAGGGCTCGGCTACACCTTC
TRBV5-6	TRBJ2-1	-	once	CASSLPRIDSEQFF	TGTGCCAGCAGCTTGCCCCGAATTGACAGCGAGCAGTTCTTC
TRBV5-1	TRBJ2-3	-	-	CASSPAPGLEGTQYF	TGCGCCAGCAGCCCGGCTCCGGGGCTAGAGGGGACGCAGTATTTT
TRBV28	TRBJ1-2	-	-	CASSLNREDGYTF	TGTGCCAGCAGTCTAAACAGGGAGGATGGCTACACCTTC
TRBV12-3/TRBV12-4	TRBJ1-2	-	-	CAAGDRHSPRGYTF	TGTGCCGCCGGGGATCGCCACTCTCCGCGGGGCTACACCTTC
TRBV20-1	TRBJ2-2	TRBD1	-	CSATAQGTGELFF	TGCAGTGCTACCGCACAGGGGACCGGGGAGCTGTTTTTT
TRBV6-2/TRBV6-3	TRBJ2-7	TRBD2	once	CASSPKTSGSYEQYF	TGTGCCAGCAGCCCCAAGACTAGCGGGAGTTACGAGCAGTACTTC
TRBV5-1	TRBJ2-2	TRBD2	-	CASTSLPTSGGTTGELFF	TGCGCCAGCACGAGTCTCCCGACTAGCGGGGGAACCACCGGGGAGCTGTTTTTT
TRBV7-3	TRBJ2-6	-	-	CASSSPGAVSSGANVLTF	TGTGCCAGCAGCTCCCCAGGGGCCGTCAGCTCTGGGGCCAACGTCCTGACTTTC
TRBV30	TRBJ2-3	TRBD2	-	CAWETSGSMYTQYF	TGTGCCTGGGAGACTAGCGGGAGTATGTATACGCAGTATTTT
TRBV20-1	TRBJ2-1	TRBD2	once	CSARGGTSLNEQFF	TGCAGTGCTAGAGGGGGGACTAGTCTCAATGAGCAGTTCTTC
TRBV28	TRBJ2-4	-	-	CASSLRDKNIQYF	TGTGCCAGCAGTTTAAGAGACAAAAACATTCAGTACTTC